The rows below give T cell receptor beta chains drawn from one sample of a study of blood T cell repertoires in COVID-19. Generated by immunoSEQ multiplex PCR, the TCRdb table keeps only in-frame clones and is missing some. The table records 85,000 to 120,000 clones, roughly 85% of them present only once. Input material: peripheral blood. The receptors derive from a man over 45 with active COVID-19. Each CDR3 is given with its conserved first and last residue. D genes are given only for firm matches. Rows may omit the clone size; those that give it use once, few, many or a size class.

J,D,size,V,DNA,CDR3
TRBJ1-1,TRBD1,NA,TRBV7-9,TGTGCCAGCAGCTTATCGGACAGGGAGAACACTGAAGCTTTCTTT,CASSLSDRENTEAFF
TRBJ2-2,TRBD2,NA,TRBV6-2/TRBV6-3,TGTGCCAGCAGTTACTCTGGACTAGCAGGGGAAAGAACCGGGGAGCTGTTTTTT,CASSYSGLAGERTGELFF
TRBJ2-7,NA,NA,TRBV19,TGTGCCAGTAGTACCAGGGGTCCGATGCACGAGCAGTACTTC,CASSTRGPMHEQYF
TRBJ2-5,NA,NA,TRBV5-4,TGTGCCAGCAGCTTTCGGAGGCCTACCCTCCAAGAGACCCAGTACTTC,CASSFRRPTLQETQYF
TRBJ2-7,TRBD2,NA,TRBV2,TGTGCCAGCAGTGAACGGAGCGGGGGCCTCTACGAGCAGTACTTC,CASSERSGGLYEQYF
TRBJ2-4,NA,NA,TRBV15,TGTGCCACCAGCAGAGATCGGAAGGCACAGGTGGCCAAAAACATTCAGTACTTC,CATSRDRKAQVAKNIQYF
TRBJ2-2,TRBD1,NA,TRBV7-3,TGTGCCAGCAGCCCCGGGACAGGGTCCGGGGAGCTGTTTTTT,CASSPGTGSGELFF
TRBJ1-1,NA,NA,TRBV18,TGTGCCAGCTCACCACCCGGGAACACTGAAGCTTTCTTT,CASSPPGNTEAFF
TRBJ2-2,TRBD2,NA,TRBV11-3,TGTGCCAGCAGCCCCCAGACTAGCGGGGGGGTCGGGGAGCTGTTTTTT,CASSPQTSGGVGELFF
TRBJ2-2,TRBD2,NA,TRBV7-9,TGTGCCAGCTGGCGGGGGGGCTCGAGAACCGGGGAGCTGTTTTTT,CASWRGGSRTGELFF
TRBJ2-7,NA,NA,TRBV29-1,TGCAGCGTTGGGCAGTTCTCCTACGAGCAGTACTTC,CSVGQFSYEQYF
TRBJ1-5,TRBD1,NA,TRBV7-2,TGTGCCAGCAGCTCCGACAGGGGCGCAGGGCCCCAGCATTTT,CASSSDRGAGPQHF
TRBJ2-2,NA,NA,TRBV28,TGTGCCAGCAGTTTAGTACAGAACACCGGGGAGCTGTTTTTT,CASSLVQNTGELFF
TRBJ1-2,TRBD1,NA,TRBV4-3,TGCGCCAGCAGCCTTAGCTCGGGACAGGGAGGCAATGGCTACACCTTC,CASSLSSGQGGNGYTF
TRBJ1-1,TRBD1,NA,TRBV12-3/TRBV12-4,TGTGCCAGCAGGAAGACAGGGGGCACTGAAGCTTTCTTT,CASRKTGGTEAFF
TRBJ1-1,NA,NA,TRBV4-1,TGCGCCAGCAGCCAAGAGTCCCTTACGGGGAACACTGAAGCTTTCTTT,CASSQESLTGNTEAFF
TRBJ2-1,TRBD2,few,TRBV11-2,TGTGCCAGCAGCTTATTAACTAGCGGGCGGATAAGTGAGCAGTTCTTC,CASSLLTSGRISEQFF
TRBJ1-3,NA,NA,TRBV29-1,TGCAGCGTGGCAGGGTACTCCGGAAACACCATATATTTT,CSVAGYSGNTIYF
TRBJ2-1,TRBD2,NA,TRBV5-1,TGCGCCAGCAGGCCTAGCGGGGGGGCCTCCTACAATGAGCAGTTCTTC,CASRPSGGASYNEQFF
TRBJ1-2,TRBD1,NA,TRBV12-3/TRBV12-4,TGTGCCAGCAGTCCGGGACAGAACTATGGCTACACCTTC,CASSPGQNYGYTF
TRBJ1-5,NA,NA,TRBV18,TGTGCCAGCTCACCCGAGCGGAATCAGCCCCAGCATTTT,CASSPERNQPQHF
TRBJ2-2,NA,NA,TRBV13,TGTGCCAGCAGCTTCCTAAGCGGGGAGCTGTTTTTT,CASSFLSGELFF
TRBJ2-1,TRBD2,NA,TRBV2,TGTGCCAGCAGCCCCTACAGCGGGGGGGCCGGTGAGCAGTTCTTC,CASSPYSGGAGEQFF
TRBJ1-1,TRBD1,NA,TRBV6-4,TGTGCCAGCAGACAGGGACAGATGAACACTGAAGCTTTCTTT,CASRQGQMNTEAFF
TRBJ2-1,TRBD2,NA,TRBV5-1,TGCGCCAGCAGTCCTGGACTAGCTCTCTTCGATGAGCAGTTCTTC,CASSPGLALFDEQFF
TRBJ1-1,NA,NA,TRBV5-4,TGTGCCAGCAGCTTGGCGGGGAACACTGAAGCTTTCTTT,CASSLAGNTEAFF
TRBJ2-3,TRBD2,NA,TRBV7-3,TGTGCCAGCAGCTTCCGGGGGGGCACAGATACGCAGTATTTT,CASSFRGGTDTQYF
TRBJ2-3,NA,NA,TRBV9,TGTGCCAGCAGCGCGGGTACTGTAACCTCAAGCACAGATACGCAGTATTTT,CASSAGTVTSSTDTQYF
TRBJ2-3,NA,NA,TRBV4-3,TGCGCCAGCAGCCAAGGGACGACGACAGTGACAGATACGCAGTATTTT,CASSQGTTTVTDTQYF
TRBJ1-5,NA,NA,TRBV21-1,TGTGCCAGCAGCACAGGACAGGGAGAAAGCAATCAGCCCCAGCATTTT,CASSTGQGESNQPQHF
TRBJ1-1,NA,NA,TRBV9,TGTGCCAGCAGCGTAGGGGGCGGACCTGAAGCTTTCTTT,CASSVGGGPEAFF
TRBJ1-2,NA,NA,TRBV5-8,TGTGCCACACCCCAGGATACGAGCCGTAACTATGGCTACACCTTC,CATPQDTSRNYGYTF
TRBJ1-2,NA,NA,TRBV19,TGTGCCAGTACCCCCTCGGTGGTCATTTCTTCTAACTATGGCTACACCTTC,CASTPSVVISSNYGYTF
TRBJ1-6,TRBD1,NA,TRBV6-6,TGTGCCAGCAGCATGACCGGACAGGGGGATTCACCCCTCCACTTT,CASSMTGQGDSPLHF
TRBJ2-7,NA,NA,TRBV5-5,TGTGCCAGCAGCTTGGTGGGGGGTACGAACGAGCAGTACTTC,CASSLVGGTNEQYF
TRBJ2-1,TRBD2,NA,TRBV6-4,TGTGCCAGCAGTGTTACCGGGACTAGCGGGGGGTTGGGGTCCTACAATGAGCAGTTCTTC,CASSVTGTSGGLGSYNEQFF
TRBJ2-7,NA,few,TRBV7-9,TGTGCCAGCAGCTGGACACCCTACGAGCAGTACTTC,CASSWTPYEQYF
TRBJ1-2,NA,NA,TRBV5-6,TGTGCCAGCAACCCAAGGGGGTGGTCGACTGGCTACACCTTC,CASNPRGWSTGYTF
TRBJ1-2,NA,NA,TRBV25-1,TGTGCCAGCAGTGAACCGTCAGGGGACGATTATGGCTACACCTTC,CASSEPSGDDYGYTF
TRBJ1-1,TRBD1,NA,TRBV9,TGTGCCAGCAGCCCAGGGACAGGACAAACAGCTTTCTTT,CASSPGTGQTAFF
TRBJ1-5,NA,NA,TRBV2,TGTGCCAGCACCGAACGGAGATATAGCAATCAGCCCCAGCATTTT,CASTERRYSNQPQHF
TRBJ2-5,TRBD2,NA,TRBV20-1,TGCAGTGCCGAAACTTTAGCGGGCCAGTACTTC,CSAETLAGQYF
TRBJ2-7,NA,NA,TRBV2,TGTGCCAGCAGCCGGGGACTCCTGGGGAACGAGCAGTACTTC,CASSRGLLGNEQYF
TRBJ2-2,TRBD1,NA,TRBV7-9,TGTGCCAGCAGCTTAGACCTCTGGTGGCAGGGGGTAACCGGGGAGCTGTTTTTT,CASSLDLWWQGVTGELFF
TRBJ1-3,NA,NA,TRBV3-1/TRBV3-2,TGTGCCTCAACCGGGGGAGGGAAGGGAAACACCATATATTTT,CASTGGGKGNTIYF
TRBJ2-3,TRBD2,NA,TRBV19,TGTGCCGCCGGGGCGGGGGTTACCACAGATACGCAGTATTTT,CAAGAGVTTDTQYF
TRBJ2-3,TRBD2,NA,TRBV4-1,TGCGCCAGCAGCCAAGAGACTAGCGGGGGGGCAGTTACGCAGTATTTT,CASSQETSGGAVTQYF
TRBJ2-2,TRBD1,NA,TRBV5-4,TGTGCCAGCAGCCCCCGACGGGGACAGGGGAACACCGGGGAGCTGTTTTTT,CASSPRRGQGNTGELFF
TRBJ2-3,TRBD2,NA,TRBV24-1,TGTGCCACCAGTGAAGGGACTAGCGGCACAGATACGCAGTATTTT,CATSEGTSGTDTQYF
TRBJ1-1,NA,NA,TRBV11-1,TGTGCCAGCAGCTTAGTGGCAGGTCTGAACACTGAAGCTTTCTTT,CASSLVAGLNTEAFF
TRBJ1-6,NA,NA,TRBV9,TGTGCCAGCAGCGTAGAAGGAGGGGGGGAGGGTTCACCCCTCCACTTT,CASSVEGGGEGSPLHF
TRBJ1-1,NA,once,TRBV11-2,TGTGCCGGCAGCACGATTGGGGAGGGGACTGAAGCTTTCTTT,CAGSTIGEGTEAFF
TRBJ1-1,TRBD1,NA,TRBV29-1,TGCAGCGTGAGGGGACAGACCTTGAACACTGAAGCTTTCTTT,CSVRGQTLNTEAFF
TRBJ1-2,NA,NA,TRBV3-1/TRBV3-2,TGTGCCAGCAGCCAAGAGGAGGGTAGGCGCTACACCTTC,CASSQEEGRRYTF
TRBJ1-2,NA,once,TRBV7-8,TGTGCCAGCAGCTTTGGGGCAGGGAAGAACACCTTC,CASSFGAGKNTF